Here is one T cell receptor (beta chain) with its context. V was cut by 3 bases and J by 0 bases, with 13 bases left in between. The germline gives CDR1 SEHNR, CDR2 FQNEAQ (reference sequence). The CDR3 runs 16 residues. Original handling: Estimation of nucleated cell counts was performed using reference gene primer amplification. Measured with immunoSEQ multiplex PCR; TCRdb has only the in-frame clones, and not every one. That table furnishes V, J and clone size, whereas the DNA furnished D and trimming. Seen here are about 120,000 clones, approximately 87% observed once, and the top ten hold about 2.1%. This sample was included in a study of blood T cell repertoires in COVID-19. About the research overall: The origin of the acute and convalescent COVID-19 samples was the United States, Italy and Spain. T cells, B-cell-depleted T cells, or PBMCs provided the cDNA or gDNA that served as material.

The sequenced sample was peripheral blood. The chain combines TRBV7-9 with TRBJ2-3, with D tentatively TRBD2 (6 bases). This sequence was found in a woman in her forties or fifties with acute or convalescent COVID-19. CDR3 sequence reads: CASSLDPGLSTDTQYF. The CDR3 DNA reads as TGTGCCAGCAGCTTGGACCCGGGACTCAGCACAGATACGCAGTATTTT.